The clone carrying this T cell receptor beta chain was seen more than once but under ten times. The antigen is unknown. Via MiXCR, TCRdb re-called the RT-PCR reads, giving one row per CDR3 protein. The repertoire holds around 520,000 distinct CDR3 sequences, with roughly 25% as singletons. This specimen belongs to a study of response to subunit inactivated influenza vaccine. Study results and limitations: Each seasonal flu vaccination may recruit only limited new T cells, authors suggested.

This TCR was recovered from a man in his fifties who received an inactivated influenza vaccine. This specimen consisted of CD4+ T cells sorted from PBMCs, obtained 5 days after vaccination.

The CDR3 region is CASRASGEVNIQYF. The CDR3 bases are TGCGCCAGCAGGGCTAGCGGAGAGGTAAACATTCAGTACTTC. V and J are TRBV5-1 and TRBJ2-4; 7 bases are shared with TRBD2. J gave up 6 bases and V 5 bases, and 8 bases lay outside the gene matches. The germline V gene encodes CDR1 SGHRS and CDR2 YFSETQ. This CDR3 region has 14 residues.